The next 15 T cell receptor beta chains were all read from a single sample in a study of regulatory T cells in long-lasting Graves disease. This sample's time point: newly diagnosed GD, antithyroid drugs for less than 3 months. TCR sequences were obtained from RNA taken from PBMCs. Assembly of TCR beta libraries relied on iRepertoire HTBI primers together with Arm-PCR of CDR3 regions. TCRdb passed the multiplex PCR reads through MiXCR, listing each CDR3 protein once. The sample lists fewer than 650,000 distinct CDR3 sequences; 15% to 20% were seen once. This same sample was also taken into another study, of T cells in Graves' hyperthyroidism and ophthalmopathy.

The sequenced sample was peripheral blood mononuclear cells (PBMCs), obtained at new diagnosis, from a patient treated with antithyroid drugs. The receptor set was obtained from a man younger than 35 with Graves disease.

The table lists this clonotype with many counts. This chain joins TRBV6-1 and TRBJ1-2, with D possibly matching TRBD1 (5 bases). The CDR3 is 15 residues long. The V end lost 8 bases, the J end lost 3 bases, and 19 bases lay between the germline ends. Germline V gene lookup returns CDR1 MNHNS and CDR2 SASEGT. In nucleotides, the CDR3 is TGTGCCAGCGGCCCTACGGGGGGGGACTACTATGGCTACACCTTC. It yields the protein CASGPTGGDYYGYTF.

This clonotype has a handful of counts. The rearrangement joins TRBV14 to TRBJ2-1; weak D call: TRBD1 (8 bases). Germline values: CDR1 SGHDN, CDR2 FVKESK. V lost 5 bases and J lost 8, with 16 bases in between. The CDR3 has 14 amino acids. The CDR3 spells CASSVGQGGYEQFF. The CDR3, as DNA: TGTGCCAGCAGCGTCGGACAGGGAGGGTATGAGCAGTTCTTC.

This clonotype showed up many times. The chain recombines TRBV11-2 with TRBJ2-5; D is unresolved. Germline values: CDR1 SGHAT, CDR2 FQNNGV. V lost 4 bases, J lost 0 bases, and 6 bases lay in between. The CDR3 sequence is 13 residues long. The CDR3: CASSSPDQETQYF. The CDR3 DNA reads TGTGCCAGCAGCTCCCCAGACCAAGAGACCCAGTACTTC.

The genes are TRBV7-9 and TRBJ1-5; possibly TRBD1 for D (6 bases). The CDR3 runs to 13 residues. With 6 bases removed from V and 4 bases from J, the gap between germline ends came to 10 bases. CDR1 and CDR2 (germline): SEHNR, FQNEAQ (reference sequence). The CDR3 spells CASREGGNQPQHF. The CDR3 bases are TGTGCCAGCAGAGAAGGGGGAAATCAGCCCCAGCATTTT.

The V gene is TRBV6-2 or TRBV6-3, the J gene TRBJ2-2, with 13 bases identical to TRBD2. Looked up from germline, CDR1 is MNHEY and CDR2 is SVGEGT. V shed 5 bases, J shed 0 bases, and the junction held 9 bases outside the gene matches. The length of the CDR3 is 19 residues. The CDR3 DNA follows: TGTGCCAGCAGTGATCCGGGACTAGCGGGGCTACCGAACACCGGGGAGCTGTTTTTT. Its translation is CASSDPGLAGLPNTGELFF.

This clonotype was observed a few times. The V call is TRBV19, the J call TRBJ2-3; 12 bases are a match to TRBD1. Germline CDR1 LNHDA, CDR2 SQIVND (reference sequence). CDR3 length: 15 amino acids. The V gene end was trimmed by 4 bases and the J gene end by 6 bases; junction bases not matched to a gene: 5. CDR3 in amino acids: CASSTPGQGADTQYF. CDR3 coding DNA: TGTGCCAGTAGTACACCGGGACAGGGGGCGGATACGCAGTATTTT.

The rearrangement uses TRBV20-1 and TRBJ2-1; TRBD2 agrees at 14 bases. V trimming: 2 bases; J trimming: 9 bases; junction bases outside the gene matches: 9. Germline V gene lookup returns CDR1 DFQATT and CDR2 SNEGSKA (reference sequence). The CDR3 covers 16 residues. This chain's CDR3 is CSARSTSGRAGGEQFF. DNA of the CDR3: TGCAGTGCTAGATCGACTAGCGGGAGGGCCGGGGGTGAGCAGTTCTTC.

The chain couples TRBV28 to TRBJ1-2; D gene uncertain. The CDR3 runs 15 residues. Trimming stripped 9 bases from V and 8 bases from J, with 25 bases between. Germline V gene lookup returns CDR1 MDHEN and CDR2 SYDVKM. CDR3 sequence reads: CASTASSAGRYGYTF. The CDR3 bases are TGTGCCAGTACAGCATCTTCGGCTGGGCGGTACGGCTACACCTTC.

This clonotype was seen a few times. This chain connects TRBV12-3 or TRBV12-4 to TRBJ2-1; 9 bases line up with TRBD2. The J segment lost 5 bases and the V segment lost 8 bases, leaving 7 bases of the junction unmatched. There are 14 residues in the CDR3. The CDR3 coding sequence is TGTGCCAGCCCCAGCGGGAGGCTAAACAATGAGCAGTTCTTC. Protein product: CASPSGRLNNEQFF.

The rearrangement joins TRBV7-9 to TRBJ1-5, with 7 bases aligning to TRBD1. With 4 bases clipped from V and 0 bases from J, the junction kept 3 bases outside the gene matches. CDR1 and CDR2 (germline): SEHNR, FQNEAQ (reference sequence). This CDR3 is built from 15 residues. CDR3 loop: CASSSTGDSNQPQHF. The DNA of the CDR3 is TGTGCCAGCAGCTCAACAGGGGATAGCAATCAGCCCCAGCATTTT.

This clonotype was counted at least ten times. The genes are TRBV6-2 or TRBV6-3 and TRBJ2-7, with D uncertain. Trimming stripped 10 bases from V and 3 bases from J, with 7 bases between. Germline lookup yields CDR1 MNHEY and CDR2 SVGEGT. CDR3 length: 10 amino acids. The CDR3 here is CAIGGYEQYF. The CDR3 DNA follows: TGTGCCATCGGCGGCTACGAGCAGTACTTC.

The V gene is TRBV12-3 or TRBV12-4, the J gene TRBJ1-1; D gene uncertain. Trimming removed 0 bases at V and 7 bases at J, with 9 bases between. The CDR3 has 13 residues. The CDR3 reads CASSLAPKFEAFF. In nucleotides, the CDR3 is TGTGCCAGCAGTTTAGCTCCAAAATTTGAAGCTTTCTTT.

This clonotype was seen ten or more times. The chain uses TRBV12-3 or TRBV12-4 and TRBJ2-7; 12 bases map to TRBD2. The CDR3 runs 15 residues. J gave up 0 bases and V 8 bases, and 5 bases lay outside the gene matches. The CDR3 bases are TGTGCCAGCGGGCTAGCGGGAGGGAGCTCCTACGAGCAGTACTTC. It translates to CASGLAGGSSYEQYF.

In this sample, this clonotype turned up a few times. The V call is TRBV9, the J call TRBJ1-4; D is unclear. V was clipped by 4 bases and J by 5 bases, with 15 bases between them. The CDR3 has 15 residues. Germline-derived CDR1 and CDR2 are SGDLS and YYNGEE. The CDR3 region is CASSSHGIRNEKLFF. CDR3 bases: TGTGCCAGCAGCTCTCACGGGATCCGGAATGAAAAACTGTTTTTT.

In nucleotides, the CDR3 is TGCAGTGCTAGCCCTACCCGCGCAGAAGGAAACACCATATATTTT. It yields the protein CSASPTRAEGNTIYF. This chain joins TRBV20-1 and TRBJ1-3; D call uncertain. Trimming removed 3 bases from V and 4 bases from J, with 16 bases in between. The V gene's germline CDR1 is DFQATT and CDR2 SNEGSKA (reference sequence). This CDR3 is 15 amino acids long.